The source of this T cell receptor (beta chain) is a study of OX40 agonist ivuxolimab in advanced cancers. Notes on the study in general: Expanded peripheral T-cell antigen specificity went undetermined.

Here immunoSEQ multiplex PCR was the method, and the copy in TCRdb shows in-frame clones only, minus some. This repertoire shows about 93,000 clones, 94% found once; its top ten account for around 2.8%. The CDR3 consists of 14 residues. Germline V gives CDR1 MNHEY, CDR2 SMNVEV (reference sequence). Trimming pared 3 bases from V and 0 bases from J, leaving 9 bases between. This clone was seen once. Its target is not known. The chain has TRBV27 and TRBJ2-7; D possibly corresponds to TRBD1 (6 bases). The sample in question was CD4+ or CD8+ T cells sorted from blood, obtained in a trial of the OX40 agonist ivuxolimab. The TCR sequence derives from an adult with an advanced solid tumor such as melanoma, head and neck, liver or kidney cancer. CDR3 in DNA: TGTGCCAGCAGTTTCCAGGGGTTCTCCTACGAGCAGTACTTC. This encodes CASSFQGFSYEQYF.